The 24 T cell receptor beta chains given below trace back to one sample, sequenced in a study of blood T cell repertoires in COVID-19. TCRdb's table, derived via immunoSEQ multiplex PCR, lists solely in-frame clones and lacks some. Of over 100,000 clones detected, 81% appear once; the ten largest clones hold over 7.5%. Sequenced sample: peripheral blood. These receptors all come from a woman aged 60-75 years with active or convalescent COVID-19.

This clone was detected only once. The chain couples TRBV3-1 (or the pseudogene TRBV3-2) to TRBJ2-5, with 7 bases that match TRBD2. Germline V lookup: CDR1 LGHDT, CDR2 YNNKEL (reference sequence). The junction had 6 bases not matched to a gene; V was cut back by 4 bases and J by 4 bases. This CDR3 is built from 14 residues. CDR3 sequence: CASSPRTRLETQYF. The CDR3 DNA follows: TGTGCCAGCAGCCCCAGGACTAGGTTAGAGACCCAGTACTTC.

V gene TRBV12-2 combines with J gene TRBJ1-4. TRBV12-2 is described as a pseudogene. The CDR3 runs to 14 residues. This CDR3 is CASRSRGSNEKLFF. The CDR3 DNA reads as TGTGCAAGTCGCTCGCGGGGCTCTAATGAAAAACTGTTTTTT.

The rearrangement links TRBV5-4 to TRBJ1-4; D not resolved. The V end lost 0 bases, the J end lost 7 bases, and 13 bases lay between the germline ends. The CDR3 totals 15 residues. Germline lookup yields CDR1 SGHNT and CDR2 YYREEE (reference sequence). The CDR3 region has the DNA TGTGCCAGCAGCTTGGCAGGTCCTCGGGGTGAAAAACTGTTTTTT. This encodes CASSLAGPRGEKLFF.

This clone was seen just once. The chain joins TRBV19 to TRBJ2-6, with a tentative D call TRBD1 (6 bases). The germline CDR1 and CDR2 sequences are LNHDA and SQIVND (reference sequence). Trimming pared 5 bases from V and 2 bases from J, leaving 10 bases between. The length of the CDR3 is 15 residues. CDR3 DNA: TGTGCCAGTAGTCAACAGGGAACTGGGGCCAACGTCCTGACTTTC. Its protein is CASSQQGTGANVLTF. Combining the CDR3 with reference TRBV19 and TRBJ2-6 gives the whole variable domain DGGITQSPKYLFRKEGQNVTLSCEQNLNHDAMYWYRQDPGQGLRLIYYSQIVNDFQKGDIAEGYSVSREKKESFPLTVTSAQKNPTAFYLCASSQQGTGANVLTFGAGSRLTVL.

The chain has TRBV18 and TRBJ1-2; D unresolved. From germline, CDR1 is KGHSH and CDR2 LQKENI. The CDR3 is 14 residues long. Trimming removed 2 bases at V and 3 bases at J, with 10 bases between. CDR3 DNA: TGTGCCAGCTCACCAGGGAGTATGGACTATGGCTACACCTTC. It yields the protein CASSPGSMDYGYTF. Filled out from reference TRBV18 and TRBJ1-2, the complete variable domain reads NAGVMQNPRHLVRRRGQEARLRCSPMKGHSHVYWYRQLPEEGLKFMVYLQKENIIDESGMPKERFSAEFPKEGPSILRIQQVVRGDSAAYFCASSPGSMDYGYTFGSGTRLTVV.

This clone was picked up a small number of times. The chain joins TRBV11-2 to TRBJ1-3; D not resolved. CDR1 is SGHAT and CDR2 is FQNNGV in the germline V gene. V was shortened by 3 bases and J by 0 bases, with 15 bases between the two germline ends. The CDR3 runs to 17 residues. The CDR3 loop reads CASSFSPSSVSGNTIYF. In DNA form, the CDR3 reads TGTGCCAGCAGCTTTAGCCCGAGCTCAGTCTCTGGAAACACCATATATTTT.

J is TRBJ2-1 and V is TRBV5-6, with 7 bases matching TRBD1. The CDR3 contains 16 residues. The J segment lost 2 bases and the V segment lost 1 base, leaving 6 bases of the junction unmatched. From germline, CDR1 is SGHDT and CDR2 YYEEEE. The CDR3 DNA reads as TGTGCCAGCAGCTTGCCGACAGGGCCCACCTACAATGAGCAGTTCTTC. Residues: CASSLPTGPTYNEQFF. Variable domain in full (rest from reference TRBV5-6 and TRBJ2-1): DAGVTQSPTHLIKTRGQQVTLRCSPKSGHDTVSWYQQALGQGPQFIFQYYEEEERQRGNFPDRFSGHQFPNYSSELNVNALLLGDSALYLCASSLPTGPTYNEQFFGPGTRLTVL.

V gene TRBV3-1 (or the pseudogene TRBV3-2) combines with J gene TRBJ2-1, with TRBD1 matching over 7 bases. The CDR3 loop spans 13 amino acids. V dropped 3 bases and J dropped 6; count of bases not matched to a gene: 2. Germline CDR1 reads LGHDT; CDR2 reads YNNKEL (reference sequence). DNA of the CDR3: TGTGCCAGCAGCCAGGGGACAGTCAATGAGCAGTTCTTC. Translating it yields CASSQGTVNEQFF.

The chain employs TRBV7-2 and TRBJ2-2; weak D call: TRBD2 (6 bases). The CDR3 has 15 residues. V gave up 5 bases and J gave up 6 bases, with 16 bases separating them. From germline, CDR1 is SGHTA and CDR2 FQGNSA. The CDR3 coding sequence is TGTGCCAGCAGCGCACGCCCCAGCGGGCCCGGGGAGCTGTTTTTT. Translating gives CASSARPSGPGELFF.

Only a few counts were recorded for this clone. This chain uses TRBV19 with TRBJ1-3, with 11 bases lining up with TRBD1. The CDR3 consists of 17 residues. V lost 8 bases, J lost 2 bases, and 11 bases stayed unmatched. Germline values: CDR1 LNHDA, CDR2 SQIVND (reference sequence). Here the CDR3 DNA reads TGTGCCAGTCGCCGGGACAGGGGGTTCGGAGCTGGAAACACCATATATTTT. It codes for CASRRDRGFGAGNTIYF.

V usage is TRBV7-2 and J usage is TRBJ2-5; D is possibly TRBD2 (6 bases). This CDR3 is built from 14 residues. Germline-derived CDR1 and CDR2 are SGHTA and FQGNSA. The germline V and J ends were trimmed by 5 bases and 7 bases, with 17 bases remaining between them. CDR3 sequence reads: CASSPPGGMVTQYF. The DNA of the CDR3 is TGTGCCAGCAGCCCCCCCGGAGGGATGGTGACCCAGTACTTC.

The CDR3 is CASSLAHQGTEAFF. In DNA form, the CDR3 reads TGTGCCAGCAGCTTAGCGCATCAGGGAACTGAAGCTTTCTTT. The chain combines TRBV7-2 with TRBJ1-1; the D gene is possibly TRBD1 (5 bases). Per the germline V gene, CDR1 is SGHTA and CDR2 is FQGNSA. The ends were cut back, 0 bases at V and 5 bases at J, with 10 bases in the middle. The length of the CDR3 is 14 residues.

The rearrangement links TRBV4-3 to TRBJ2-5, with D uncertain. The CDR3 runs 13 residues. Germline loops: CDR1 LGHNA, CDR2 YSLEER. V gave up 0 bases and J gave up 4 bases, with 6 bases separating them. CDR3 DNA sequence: TGCGCCAGCAGCCAAGATTTGGCAGAGACCCAGTACTTC. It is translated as CASSQDLAETQYF.

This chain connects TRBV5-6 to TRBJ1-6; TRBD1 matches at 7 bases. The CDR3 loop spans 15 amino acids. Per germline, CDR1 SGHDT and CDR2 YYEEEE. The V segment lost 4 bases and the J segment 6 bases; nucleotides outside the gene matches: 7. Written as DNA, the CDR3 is TGTGCCAGCAGCCTTAGGGGGCGTCGTAATTCACCCCTCCACTTT. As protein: CASSLRGRRNSPLHF.

CDR3 in amino acids: CASSLEGRTDTQYF. CDR3 sequence (DNA): TGTGCCAGCAGCTTGGAGGGGCGCACAGATACGCAGTATTTT. This sequence joins TRBV5-4 and TRBJ2-3, with D perhaps matching TRBD1 (5 bases). Germline values: CDR1 SGHNT, CDR2 YYREEE (reference sequence). V was cut by 0 bases and J by 1 base, with 6 bases left in between. The CDR3 is 14 amino acids.

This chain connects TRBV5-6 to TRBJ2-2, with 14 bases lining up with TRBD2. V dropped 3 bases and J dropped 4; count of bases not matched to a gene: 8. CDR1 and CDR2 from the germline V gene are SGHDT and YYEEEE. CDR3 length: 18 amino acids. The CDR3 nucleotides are TGTGCCAGCAGCTCCAAAGGGGGACTAGCGGGAGTCACCGGGGAGCTGTTTTTT. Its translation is CASSSKGGLAGVTGELFF. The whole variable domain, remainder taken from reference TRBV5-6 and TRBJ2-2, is DAGVTQSPTHLIKTRGQQVTLRCSPKSGHDTVSWYQQALGQGPQFIFQYYEEEERQRGNFPDRFSGHQFPNYSSELNVNALLLGDSALYLCASSSKGGLAGVTGELFFGEGSRLTVL.

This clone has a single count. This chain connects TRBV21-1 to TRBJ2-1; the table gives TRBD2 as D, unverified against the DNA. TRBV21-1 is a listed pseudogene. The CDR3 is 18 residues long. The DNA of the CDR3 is TGTGCCAGCAGCAAAGGAATGAAGCGGGGGGGAAAATACAATGAGCAGTTCTTC. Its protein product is CASSKGMKRGGKYNEQFF.

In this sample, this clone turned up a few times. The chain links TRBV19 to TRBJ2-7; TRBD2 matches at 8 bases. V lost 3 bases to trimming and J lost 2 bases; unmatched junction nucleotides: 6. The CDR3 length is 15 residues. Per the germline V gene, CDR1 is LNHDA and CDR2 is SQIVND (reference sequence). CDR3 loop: CASSMEAGVPYEQYF. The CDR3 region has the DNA TGTGCCAGTAGTATGGAAGCGGGAGTCCCCTACGAGCAGTACTTC.

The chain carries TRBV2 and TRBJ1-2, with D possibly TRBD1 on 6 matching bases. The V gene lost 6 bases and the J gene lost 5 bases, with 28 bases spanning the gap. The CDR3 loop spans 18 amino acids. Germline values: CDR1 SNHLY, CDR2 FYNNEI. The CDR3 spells CASRPPGRQDRANYGYTF. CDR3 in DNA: TGTGCCAGCAGACCCCCGGGGCGACAGGACCGGGCGAATTATGGCTACACCTTC. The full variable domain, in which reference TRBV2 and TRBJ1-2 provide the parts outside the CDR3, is EPEVTQTPSHQVTQMGQEVILRCVPISNHLYFYWYRQILGQKVEFLVSFYNNEISEKSEIFDDQFSVERPDGSNFTLKIRSTKLEDSAMYFCASRPPGRQDRANYGYTFGSGTRLTVV.

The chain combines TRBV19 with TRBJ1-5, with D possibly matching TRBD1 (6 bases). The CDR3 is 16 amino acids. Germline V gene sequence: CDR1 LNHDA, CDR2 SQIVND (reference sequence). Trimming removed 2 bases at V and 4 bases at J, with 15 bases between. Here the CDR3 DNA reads TGTGCCAGTAGTATAATTGACAGGATGGGGAATCAGCCCCAGCATTTT. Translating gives CASSIIDRMGNQPQHF.

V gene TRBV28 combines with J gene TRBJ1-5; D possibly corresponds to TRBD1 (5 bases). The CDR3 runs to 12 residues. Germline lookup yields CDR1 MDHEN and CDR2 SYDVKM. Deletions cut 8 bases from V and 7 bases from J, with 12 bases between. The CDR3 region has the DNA TGTGCCAGCCCCGACGGGGGGCAGCCCCAGCATTTT. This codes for CASPDGGQPQHF.

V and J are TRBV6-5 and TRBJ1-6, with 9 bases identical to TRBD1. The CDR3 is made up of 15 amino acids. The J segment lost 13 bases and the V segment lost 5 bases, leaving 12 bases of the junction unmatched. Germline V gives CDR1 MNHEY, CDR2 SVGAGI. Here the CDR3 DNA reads TGTGCCAGCAGTCGACCCCGGGACAGGGATGTCCCCCTCCACTTT. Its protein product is CASSRPRDRDVPLHF.

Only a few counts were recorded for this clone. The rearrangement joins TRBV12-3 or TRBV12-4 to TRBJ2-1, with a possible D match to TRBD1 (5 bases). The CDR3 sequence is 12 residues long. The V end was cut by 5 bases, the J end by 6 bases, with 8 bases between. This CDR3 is CASSRGANEQFF. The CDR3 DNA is TGTGCCAGCAGTAGGGGTGCCAATGAGCAGTTCTTC.

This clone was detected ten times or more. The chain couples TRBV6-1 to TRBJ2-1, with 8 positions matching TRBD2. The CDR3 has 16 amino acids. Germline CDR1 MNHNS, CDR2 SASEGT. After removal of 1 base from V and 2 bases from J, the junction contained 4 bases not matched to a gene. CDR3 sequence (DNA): TGTGCCAGCAGTGAAGAAGCGGGAGAAACCTACAATGAGCAGTTCTTC. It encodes CASSEEAGETYNEQFF.